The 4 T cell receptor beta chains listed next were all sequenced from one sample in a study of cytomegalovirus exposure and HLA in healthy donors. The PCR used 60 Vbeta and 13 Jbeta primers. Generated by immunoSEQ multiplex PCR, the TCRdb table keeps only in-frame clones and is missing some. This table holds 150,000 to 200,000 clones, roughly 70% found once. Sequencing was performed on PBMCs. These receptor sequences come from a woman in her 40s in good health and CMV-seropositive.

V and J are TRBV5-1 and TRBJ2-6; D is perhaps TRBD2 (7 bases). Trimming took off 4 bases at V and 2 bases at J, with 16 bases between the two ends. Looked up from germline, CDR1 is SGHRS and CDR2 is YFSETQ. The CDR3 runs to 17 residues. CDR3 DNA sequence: TGCGCCAGCAGCGTCAGTGGGGGGGCTACTGGGGCCAACGTCCTGACTTTC. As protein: CASSVSGGATGANVLTF.

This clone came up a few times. The CDR3 reads CASSERGAGRGYTF. CDR3 coding DNA: TGTGCCAGCAGTGAACGGGGGGCAGGGCGTGGCTACACCTTC. The gene calls are TRBV2 and TRBJ1-2; perhaps TRBD1 as D (6 bases). The length of the CDR3 is 14 residues. Germline V gene lookup returns CDR1 SNHLY and CDR2 FYNNEI. Trimming cost V 2 bases and J 7 bases, with 14 bases left between them.

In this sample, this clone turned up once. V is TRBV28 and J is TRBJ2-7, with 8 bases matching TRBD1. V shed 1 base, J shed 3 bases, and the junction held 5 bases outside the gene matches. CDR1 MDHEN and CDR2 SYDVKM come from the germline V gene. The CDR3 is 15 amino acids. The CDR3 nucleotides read TGTGCCAGCAGTTTATTGGGGACAGGCGGCTACGAGCAGTACTTC. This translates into CASSLLGTGGYEQYF.

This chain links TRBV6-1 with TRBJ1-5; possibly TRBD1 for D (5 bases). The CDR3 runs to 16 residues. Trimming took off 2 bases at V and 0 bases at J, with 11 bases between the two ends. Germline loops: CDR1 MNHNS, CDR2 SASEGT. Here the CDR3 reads CASSERGSYSNQPQHF. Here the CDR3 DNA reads TGTGCCAGCAGTGAAAGGGGCAGCTATAGCAATCAGCCCCAGCATTTT.